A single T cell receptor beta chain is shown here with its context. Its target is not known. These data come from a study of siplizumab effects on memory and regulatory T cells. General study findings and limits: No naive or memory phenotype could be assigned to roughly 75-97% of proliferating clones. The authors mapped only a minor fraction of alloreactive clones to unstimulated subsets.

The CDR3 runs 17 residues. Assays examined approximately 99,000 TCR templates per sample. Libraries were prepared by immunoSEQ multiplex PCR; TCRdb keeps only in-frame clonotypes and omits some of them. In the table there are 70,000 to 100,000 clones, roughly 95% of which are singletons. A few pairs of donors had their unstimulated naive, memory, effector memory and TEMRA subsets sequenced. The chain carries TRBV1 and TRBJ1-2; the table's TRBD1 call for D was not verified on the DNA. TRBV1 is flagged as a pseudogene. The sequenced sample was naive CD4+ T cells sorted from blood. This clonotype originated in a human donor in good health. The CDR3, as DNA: TGCACCAGCAGCCGAGAGGCCGGGACAGGCTTTTCCTATGGCTACACCTTC. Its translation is CTSSREAGTGFSYGYTF.